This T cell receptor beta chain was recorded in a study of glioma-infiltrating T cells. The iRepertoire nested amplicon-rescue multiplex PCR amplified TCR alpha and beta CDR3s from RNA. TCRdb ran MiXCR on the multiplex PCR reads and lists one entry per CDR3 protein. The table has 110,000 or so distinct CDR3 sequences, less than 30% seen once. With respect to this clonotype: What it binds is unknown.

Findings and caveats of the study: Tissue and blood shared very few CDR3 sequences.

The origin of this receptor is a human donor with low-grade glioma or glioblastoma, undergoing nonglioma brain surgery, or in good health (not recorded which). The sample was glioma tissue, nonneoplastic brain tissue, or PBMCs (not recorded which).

This CDR3 is CSVDSLGRPDTDTQYF. Written as DNA, the CDR3 is TGCAGCGTTGATTCCCTAGGGCGTCCCGACACAGATACGCAGTATTTT. The J gene is TRBJ2-3, the V gene TRBV29-1; D is uncertain. There are 16 residues in the CDR3. CDR1 and CDR2 from the germline V gene are SQVTM and ANQGSEA. V lost 3 bases and J 2 bases, leaving 18 bases between the germline ends.